This T cell receptor (beta chain) stems from a study of cytomegalovirus exposure and HLA in healthy donors. Trimming pared 1 base from V and 1 base from J, leaving 12 bases between. This CDR3 is built from 15 residues. Germline V gene lookup returns CDR1 SGHRS and CDR2 YFSETQ. PCR was performed using 60 Vbeta and 13 Jbeta primers. TCRdb's table, derived via immunoSEQ multiplex PCR, lists solely in-frame clones and lacks some. The data hold about 190,000 clones, with roughly 80% observed a single time. The chain uses TRBV5-1 and TRBJ2-7, with D tentatively TRBD2 (6 bases). This TCR was sampled from a woman in her fifties or sixties in good health and CMV-seronegative. The sequencing sample was made of PBMCs. The CDR3 loop reads CASSLPLGGSYEQYF. CDR3 DNA sequence: TGCGCCAGCAGCTTGCCTCTGGGGGGTTCCTACGAGCAGTACTTC.